This TCR beta chain was identified in a study of blood T cells in healthy people across ages. Across the whole study: About one barcoded TCR beta cDNA was captured per two T cells.

The junction had 2 bases not matched to a gene; V was cut back by 4 bases and J by 8 bases. The CDR3 loop spans 13 amino acids. Germline V gene sequence: CDR1 SGHTA, CDR2 FQGTGA. The donors, all healthy, were Caucasians living in Russia, aged roughly 6 to 100. Findings of the study overall: With donor CMV status unknown, expanded clonotype changes were possibly confounded. Fewer expanded clones and more diversity marked long-lived versus aged donors.

A J-beta primer mix and a sample-barcoded 5' primer were used in a second PCR of roughly 7 to 12 cycles. TCRdb fed the 5' RACE reads into MiXCR, producing one record per CDR3 protein. The sample gives around 650,000 distinct CDR3 sequences, approximately 30% of which show up once; 15% to 17% is in the top ten. Remarks on this clonotype: What it recognizes is unknown.

Sequencing was carried out using blood. This chain links TRBV7-3 with TRBJ2-1; TRBD1 aligns across 10 bases. The receptor was isolated from a woman aged 80 or over in good health. DNA for the CDR3: TGTGCCAGCAGCTCCGGACAGGGGGATGAGCAGTTCTTC. Its protein product is CASSSGQGDEQFF.